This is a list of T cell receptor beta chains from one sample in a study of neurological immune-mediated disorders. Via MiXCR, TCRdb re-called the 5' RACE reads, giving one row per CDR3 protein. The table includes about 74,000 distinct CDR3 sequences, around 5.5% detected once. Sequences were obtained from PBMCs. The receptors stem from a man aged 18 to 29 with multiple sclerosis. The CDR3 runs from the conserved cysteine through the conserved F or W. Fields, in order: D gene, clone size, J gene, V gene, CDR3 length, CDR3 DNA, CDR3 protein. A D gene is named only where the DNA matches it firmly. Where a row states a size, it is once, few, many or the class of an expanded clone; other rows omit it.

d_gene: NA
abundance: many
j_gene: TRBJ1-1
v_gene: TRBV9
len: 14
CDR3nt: TGTGCCAGCAGCGTAGAGAGTTCAGGGGTCGAAGCTTTCTTT
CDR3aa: CASSVESSGVEAFF

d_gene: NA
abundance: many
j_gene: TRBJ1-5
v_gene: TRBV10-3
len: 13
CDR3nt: TGTGCCATCAGTGCCGTCACCGATCAGCCCCAGCATTTT
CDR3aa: CAISAVTDQPQHF

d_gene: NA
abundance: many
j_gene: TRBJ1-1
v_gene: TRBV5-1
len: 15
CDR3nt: TGCGCCAGCAGCTTGGTAGCTGCAGGGGAGACTGAAGCTTTCTTT
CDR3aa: CASSLVAAGETEAFF

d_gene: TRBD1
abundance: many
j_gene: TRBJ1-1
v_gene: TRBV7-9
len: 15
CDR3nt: TGTGCCAGCAGCTCAGAGGACAGGGGGGCCACTGAAGCTTTCTTT
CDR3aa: CASSSEDRGATEAFF

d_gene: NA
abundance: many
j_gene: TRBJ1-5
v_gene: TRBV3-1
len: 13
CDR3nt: TGTGCCAGCAGCCAAGGTTGGGATCAGCCCCAGCATTTT
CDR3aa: CASSQGWDQPQHF

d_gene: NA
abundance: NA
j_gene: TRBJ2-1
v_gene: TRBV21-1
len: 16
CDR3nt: TGTGCCAGCAGCAAAGACCCACTAGGAACCGGCAATGAGCAGTTCTTC
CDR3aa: CASSKDPLGTGNEQFF

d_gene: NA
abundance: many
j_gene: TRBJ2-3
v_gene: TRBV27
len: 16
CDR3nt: TGTGCCAGCAACCTAAATGCCGGGGGACGCACAGATACGCAGTATTTT
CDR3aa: CASNLNAGGRTDTQYF

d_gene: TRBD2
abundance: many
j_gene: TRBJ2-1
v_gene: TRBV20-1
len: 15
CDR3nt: TGCAGTGCCAACGAGGGGAGCGGGAGTCTTAGTGAGCAGTTCTTC
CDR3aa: CSANEGSGSLSEQFF

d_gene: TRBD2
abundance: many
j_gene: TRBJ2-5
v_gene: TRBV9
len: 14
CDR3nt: TGTGCCAGCAGCCGAGGACTAGCGGAAGAGACCCAGTACTTC
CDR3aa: CASSRGLAEETQYF

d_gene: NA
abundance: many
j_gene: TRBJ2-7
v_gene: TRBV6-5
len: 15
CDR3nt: TGTGCCAGCAGTCTTCCGGGACTTGGGTTCTACGAGCAGTACTTC
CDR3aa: CASSLPGLGFYEQYF

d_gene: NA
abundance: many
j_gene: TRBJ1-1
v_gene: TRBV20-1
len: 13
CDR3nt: TGCAGTGCGGACCCCGCGGGGGTAACTGAAGCTTTCTTT
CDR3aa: CSADPAGVTEAFF